Given below is one TCR beta chain in context. Samples underwent the assay at deep level. Replicate PCRs run on sorted subsets employed around 200 ng DNA, 25,000 to 35,000 T cell genomes. Here immunoSEQ multiplex PCR was the method, and the copy in TCRdb shows in-frame clones only, minus some. Found here are 2 million to 3 million clones, just over 90% of them singletons; the top ten hold 0.13% to 0.15%. The sample comes from a study of shared clonotypes between healthy human individuals. V dropped 5 bases and J dropped 4 bases, with 8 bases sitting between them. Germline V gene sequence: CDR1 MRHNA, CDR2 SNTAGT. The CDR3 loop spans 12 amino acids.

The V gene is TRBV6-4, the J gene TRBJ1-2, with a weak D call TRBD1 (5 bases). This sequence originates from a man aged 18 to 35 in good health. The sample consisted of naive CD4+ T cells sorted from blood. Subset denoted: CD45RA+ positively selected. This CDR3 reads CASSRDFYGYTF. The DNA of the CDR3 is TGTGCCAGCAGTCGGGACTTCTATGGCTACACCTTC.